The present T cell receptor beta chain was sequenced within a study of neurological immune-mediated disorders. One entry per CDR3 protein, called by TCRdb with MiXCR from the 5' RACE reads. The sample has approximately 68,000 distinct CDR3 sequences; 4.8% are singletons. This clonotype was counted at least ten times. Sequencing used PBMCs. This TCR derives from a woman in her seventies with multiple sclerosis.

CDR3 loop: CASSRGQGYGYTF. CDR3 in DNA: TGTGCCAGCAGTCGCGGACAGGGCTATGGCTACACCTTC. This chain joins TRBV12-3 or TRBV12-4 and TRBJ1-2, with 8 positions matching TRBD1. The CDR3 contains 13 residues. J was trimmed by 4 bases and V by 5 bases; bases with no gene match: 3.